What follows are 10 T cell receptor beta chains derived from one specimen sequenced in a study of T cells in localized non-small cell lung cancer. Measured with immunoSEQ multiplex PCR; TCRdb has only the in-frame clones, and not every one. This table has 50,000 to 65,000 clones, 80% to 90% appearing once. The source was PBMCs, collected before any cancer treatment. These receptors all come from a man aged 40 to 69 with stage II lung adenocarcinoma.

The chain employs TRBV18 and TRBJ2-2; 7 bases are a match to TRBD1. The V and J ends lost 3 bases and 1 base, in that order; junction bases with no gene match: 2. Germline CDR1 is KGHSH and CDR2 is LQKENI. The CDR3 runs to 15 residues. The CDR3 DNA follows: TGTGCCAGCTCACCCGGGACAGTGAACACCGGGGAGCTGTTTTTT. Its protein is CASSPGTVNTGELFF.

The V call is TRBV6-6, the J call TRBJ2-2; possibly TRBD2 for D (5 bases). V shed 0 bases and J shed 4 bases, with 12 bases lying between them. The V gene's germline CDR1 is MNHNY and CDR2 SVGAGI (reference sequence). There are 16 residues in the CDR3. The CDR3 bases are TGTGCCAGCAGTTACTCTCTAGCCCGGGGCACCGGGGAGCTGTTTTTT. The encoded protein is CASSYSLARGTGELFF.

This clone was detected only once. The chain combines TRBV23-1 with TRBJ1-1, with 7 bases lining up with TRBD1. TRBV23-1 is assigned to the ORF class and has an uncertain function. CDR3 length: 15 residues. The V gene end was trimmed by 6 bases and the J gene end by 1 base; junction bases not matched to a gene: 8. CDR3 residues: CASRPRQGKNTEAFF. DNA of the CDR3: TGCGCCAGCAGACCTAGACAGGGAAAGAACACTGAAGCTTTCTTT.

The chain is built from TRBV7-6 and TRBJ1-1, with D unresolved. CDR1 and CDR2 (germline): SGHVS, FNYEAQ. CDR3 size: 16 residues. Trimming removed 5 bases from V and 0 bases from J, with 16 bases in between. The CDR3 bases are TGTGCCAGCAGCCCCCTGGACGGCGGCATGAACACTGAAGCTTTCTTT. Its translation is CASSPLDGGMNTEAFF.

The V gene is TRBV6-6, the J gene TRBJ2-1; no reliable D call. Trimming shortened V by 8 bases and J by 2 bases, and 16 bases separated the two germline ends. Germline V CDR1 and CDR2: MNHNY, SVGAGI (reference sequence). This CDR3 region has 15 residues. CDR3 amino acids: CASGKGLTTYNEQFF. CDR3 sequence (DNA): TGTGCCAGCGGCAAAGGTCTTACGACCTACAATGAGCAGTTCTTC.

The chain carries TRBV19 and TRBJ2-7, with 9 bases fitting TRBD1. This CDR3 contains 14 residues. V was clipped by 5 bases and J by 1 base; unmatched bases: 3. CDR1 is LNHDA and CDR2 is SQIVND in the germline V gene (reference sequence). CDR3 sequence reads: CASSPQGASYEQYF. In DNA form, the CDR3 reads TGTGCCAGTAGTCCACAGGGGGCATCCTACGAGCAGTACTTC.

The genes are TRBV19 and TRBJ1-4; maybe TRBD1 (6 bases). In germline, CDR1 is LNHDA, CDR2 SQIVND (reference sequence). V was pared by 4 bases and J by 0 bases, with 12 bases between. CDR3 size: 16 residues. CDR3 sequence (DNA): TGTGCCAGTAGTACCAGGGGAGGGGCAACTAATGAAAAACTGTTTTTT. The encoded protein is CASSTRGGATNEKLFF.

Only a few counts were recorded for this clone. J is TRBJ1-5 and V is TRBV10-3; TRBD1 aligns across 7 bases. The CDR3 sequence is 12 residues long. Germline loops: CDR1 ENHRY, CDR2 SYGVKD. The trim removed 11 bases at V and 5 bases at J, leaving 6 bases unmatched. The CDR3 sequence: CASGTEDQPQHF. CDR3 in DNA: TGTGCCTCGGGGACAGAAGATCAGCCCCAGCATTTT.

V usage is TRBV14 and J usage is TRBJ2-7; D remains ambiguous. The length of the CDR3 is 13 residues. V was shortened by 1 base and J by 4 bases, with 8 bases between the two germline ends. CDR1 SGHDN and CDR2 FVKESK come from the germline V gene. The CDR3 here is CASSQGFSYEQYF. The CDR3 nucleotides read TGTGCCAGCAGCCAAGGCTTTAGTTACGAGCAGTACTTC.

J is TRBJ1-1 and V is TRBV4-3; the match to TRBD1 covers 8 bases. The junction had 6 bases not matched to a gene; V was cut back by 3 bases and J by 6 bases. Germline assignment: CDR1 LGHNA and CDR2 YSLEER. This CDR3 has 14 amino acids. The DNA of the CDR3 is TGCGCCAGCAGCCACGCTGCACAGGGGGCTGAAGCTTTCTTT. Protein product: CASSHAAQGAEAFF.